This T cell receptor beta chain was sequenced for a study of breast tumors, draining lymph nodes, adjacent tissues. Germline V gene lookup returns CDR1 MDHEN and CDR2 SYDVKM. This CDR3 comprises 14 residues. With 3 bases clipped from V and 2 bases from J, the junction kept 3 bases outside the gene matches. Axillary draining lymph nodes of breast cancer patients supplied the node samples. Study-wide results and limits: Data fit most tumor T cells coming from lymph node, expanding in tumor.

TCRdb reprocessed the multiplex PCR reads via MiXCR and lists one record per CDR3 protein. Of under 350,000 distinct CDR3 sequences in the sample, roughly 30% were seen once. With regard to this clonotype: The antigen is unknown.

The rearrangement uses TRBV28 and TRBJ2-7; 8 bases match TRBD1. The sequencing sample was made of axillary lymph node tissue. This TCR derives from a female donor with breast cancer. Some clones in this sample may be carry-over from other donors' samples. The CDR3 nucleotides are TGTGCCAGCAGTTTTGACAGGGGAACCTACGAGCAGTACTTC. This encodes CASSFDRGTYEQYF.